This T cell receptor (beta chain) was identified in a study of shared clonotypes between healthy human individuals. Measured with immunoSEQ multiplex PCR; TCRdb has only the in-frame clones, and not every one. Of around 1.5 million clones listed, approximately 98% are singletons. Donors comprised only Caucasian adults living in Nashville, Tennessee. The clonotype was recovered from a man aged 25 to 45 in good health. Sequencing input: naive CD4+ T cells sorted from blood. Subset defined: CD45RA+ positively selected.

The CDR3 nucleotides are TGTGCCAGCAGCCGTATGGGACTAGCGGGAATCGATGAGCAGTTCTTC. Protein product: CASSRMGLAGIDEQFF. This sequence joins TRBV7-8 and TRBJ2-1; 13 nucleotides agree with TRBD2. J was trimmed by 8 bases and V by 5 bases; bases with no gene match: 9. Germline V gene data show CDR1 as SGHVS and CDR2 as FQNEAQ. This CDR3 contains 16 residues.